These 24 T cell receptor beta chains came from one sample sequenced in a study of CD8 T cells in Susac syndrome. Roughly 0.45 to 1 ug RNA was reverse transcribed with random hexamers. TCRdb passed the immunoSEQ multiplex PCR reads through MiXCR, listing each CDR3 protein once. Among 80,000 or so distinct CDR3 sequences listed, roughly 95% were seen once. The sequenced sample was CD8+ T cells from PBMCs. These receptors were collected from a human donor with Susac syndrome.

This chain links TRBV20-1 with TRBJ1-5, with TRBD1 matching over 7 bases. Germline CDR1 DFQATT, CDR2 SNEGSKA (reference sequence). J gave up 2 bases and V 2 bases, and 0 bases lay outside the gene matches. This CDR3 spans 13 amino acids. CDR3 in DNA: TGCAGTGCTAGACAGGGGGGCAATCAGCCCCAGCATTTT. It translates to CSARQGGNQPQHF.

J is TRBJ1-5 and V is TRBV20-1, with TRBD1 matching over 7 bases. The CDR3 spans 12 residues. Germline CDR1 reads DFQATT; CDR2 reads SNEGSKA (reference sequence). The V gene end was trimmed by 5 bases and the J gene end by 4 bases; junction bases not matched to a gene: 2. The CDR3, as DNA: TGCAGTGCTGGACAGGAGAATCAGCCCCAGCATTTT. Translated, it gives CSAGQENQPQHF.

The rearrangement links TRBV7-9 to TRBJ2-7; D could derive from TRBD1 or TRBD2 (5 bases each). The CDR3 spans 15 residues. The germline V and J ends were trimmed by 5 bases and 5 bases, with 19 bases remaining between them. Looked up from germline, CDR1 is SEHNR and CDR2 is FQNEAQ (reference sequence). For the CDR3, the DNA is TGTGCCAGCAGCCCCCCCGGGACCCCCGGCGACGAGCAGTACTTC. Residues: CASSPPGTPGDEQYF.

This chain links TRBV14 with TRBJ2-3; no firm D call. Deletions cut 0 bases from V and 4 bases from J, with 14 bases between. The V gene's germline CDR1 is SGHDN and CDR2 FVKESK. The CDR3 totals 16 residues. The CDR3 sequence: CASSQDYPQEADTQYF. The CDR3 coding sequence is TGTGCCAGCAGCCAAGACTACCCCCAAGAGGCAGATACGCAGTATTTT.

The chain joins TRBV9 to TRBJ1-1, with D perhaps matching TRBD1 (6 bases). Germline V lookup: CDR1 SGDLS, CDR2 YYNGEE. V lost 4 bases to trimming and J lost 10 bases, with 14 bases between them. There are 12 residues in the CDR3. CDR3 loop: CASSPQGKGAFF. The CDR3 coding sequence is TGTGCCAGCAGCCCGCAGGGGAAGGGAGCTTTCTTT.

The chain is built from TRBV9 and TRBJ1-4; 12 positions agree with TRBD1. Germline V lookup: CDR1 SGDLS, CDR2 YYNGEE. V was pared by 3 bases and J by 11 bases, with 11 bases of the junction left unmatched. The length of the CDR3 is 16 residues. The CDR3 reads CASSGGTGGPAEKLFF. The CDR3 DNA reads TGTGCCAGCAGCGGCGGGACAGGGGGCCCCGCGGAGAAACTGTTTTTT. The full variable domain, rest sourced from reference TRBV9 and TRBJ1-4, is DSGVTQTPKHLITATGQRVTLRCSPRSGDLSVYWYQQSLDQGLQFLIQYYNGEERAKGNILERFSAQQFPDLHSELNLSSLELGDSALYFCASSGGTGGPAEKLFFGSGTQLSVL.

V gene TRBV27 combines with J gene TRBJ2-1; tentative D call: TRBD2 (6 bases). V lost 2 bases to trimming and J lost 6 bases, with 11 bases between them. Germline V gene sequence: CDR1 MNHEY, CDR2 SMNVEV (reference sequence). The CDR3 consists of 14 residues. CDR3 region: CASSLAGFLNEQFF. CDR3 bases: TGTGCCAGCAGTTTAGCGGGGTTCCTCAATGAGCAGTTCTTC.

This chain joins TRBV6-2 or TRBV6-3 and TRBJ2-5, with a weak D call TRBD1 (6 bases). The CDR3 loop spans 16 amino acids. Deletions cut 5 bases from V and 3 bases from J, with 19 bases between. CDR1 and CDR2 from the germline V gene are MNHEY and SVGEGT. CDR3 nucleotides: TGTGCCAGCAGTCTCAGGGGAAGTCTTCCGAAAGAGACCCAGTACTTC. Its translation is CASSLRGSLPKETQYF.

This sequence joins TRBV11-2 and TRBJ2-1; D possibly corresponds to TRBD2 (7 bases). Germline lookup yields CDR1 SGHAT and CDR2 FQNNGV. There are 16 residues in the CDR3. Trimming pared 5 bases from V and 2 bases from J, leaving 16 bases between. The CDR3 reads CASSAGAGAPYNEQFF. The CDR3 coding sequence is TGTGCCAGCAGCGCGGGGGCGGGGGCCCCCTACAATGAGCAGTTCTTC.

The count of this clonotype is one. The chain joins TRBV9 to TRBJ2-3; D is unresolved. V was clipped by 0 bases and J by 5 bases, with 10 bases between them. This CDR3 has 14 amino acids. Germline loops: CDR1 SGDLS, CDR2 YYNGEE. The CDR3 sequence: CASSVASGRDTQYF. The CDR3, as DNA: TGTGCCAGCAGCGTAGCGTCAGGTCGAGATACGCAGTATTTT. The full variable domain, with the rest looked up from reference TRBV9 and TRBJ2-3, is DSGVTQTPKHLITATGQRVTLRCSPRSGDLSVYWYQQSLDQGLQFLIQYYNGEERAKGNILERFSAQQFPDLHSELNLSSLELGDSALYFCASSVASGRDTQYFGPGTRLTVL.

The CDR3 region has the DNA TGTGCCAGCAGCCCAAAGCTCGCCCGGGACATGTACTTC. Protein: CASSPKLARDMYF. The chain combines TRBV4-2 with TRBJ2-7, with D perhaps TRBD1 (6 bases). CDR1 and CDR2 (germline): LGHNA, YNFKEQ. The CDR3 spans 13 residues. Trimming stripped 4 bases from V and 12 bases from J, with 19 bases between.

CDR3: CASSVGDWGEQYF. CDR3 bases: TGTGCCAGCAGCGTAGGGGACTGGGGGGAGCAGTACTTC. The chain recombines TRBV9 with TRBJ2-7; a possible D gene is TRBD2 (6 bases). V lost 0 bases and J lost 7, with 11 bases in between. Germline V CDR1 and CDR2: SGDLS, YYNGEE. The CDR3 runs 13 residues.

The rearrangement joins TRBV7-9 to TRBJ2-2, with D maybe TRBD1 (6 bases). The CDR3 extends over 16 amino acids. V lost 4 bases to trimming and J lost 0 bases, with 12 bases between them. CDR1 is SEHNR and CDR2 is FQNEAQ in the germline V gene (reference sequence). CDR3 region: CASSSHRAPNTGELFF. The CDR3, as DNA: TGTGCCAGCAGCTCTCACAGGGCTCCGAACACCGGGGAGCTGTTTTTT.

The J gene is TRBJ2-5, the V gene TRBV7-9; D gene unclear. The CDR3 is 14 amino acids. V dropped 5 bases and J dropped 5 bases, with 15 bases sitting between them. CDR1 is SEHNR, CDR2 FQNEAQ, per germline (reference sequence). CDR3 amino acids: CASSPRPGDETQYF. DNA of the CDR3: TGTGCCAGCAGCCCCCGTCCAGGCGATGAGACCCAGTACTTC.

J is TRBJ2-1 and V is TRBV27, with 7 positions matching TRBD1. The CDR3 runs to 12 residues. J was trimmed by 15 bases and V by 5 bases; bases with no gene match: 10. Germline-derived CDR1 and CDR2 are MNHEY and SMNVEV (reference sequence). The CDR3 DNA sequence: TGTGCCAGCAGTCCCGCGACAGGGTTGGCGTTCTTC. Translated, it gives CASSPATGLAFF.

This rearrangement joins TRBV25-1 to TRBJ1-1; D is perhaps TRBD1 (6 bases). CDR3 length equals 12 residues. Germline V gene sequence: CDR1 MGHDK, CDR2 SYGVNS. V lost 6 bases, J lost 6 bases, and 11 bases lay in between. CDR3 residues: CASSEGGAEAFF. CDR3 nucleotide sequence: TGTGCCAGCAGCGAAGGGGGGGCTGAAGCTTTCTTT.

The rearrangement joins TRBV4-1 to TRBJ1-4; D possibly corresponds to TRBD1 (5 bases). This CDR3 is built from 14 residues. CDR1 and CDR2 from the germline V gene are MGHRA and YSYEKL. Trimming cost V 6 bases and J 3 bases, with 11 bases left between them. The CDR3 nucleotides are TGCGCCAGCAGAAGTCGGGGCGCTAATGAAAAACTGTTTTTT. It yields the protein CASRSRGANEKLFF.

The rearrangement joins TRBV7-8 to TRBJ2-7, with 10 nucleotides matching TRBD1. CDR3 length: 16 residues. J gave up 6 bases and V 0 bases, and 8 bases lay outside the gene matches. CDR1 is SGHVS and CDR2 is FQNEAQ in the germline V gene. The CDR3 bases are TGTGCCAGCAGCTTAGCCCGGGACAGGGGCCCTCTCGAGCAGTACTTC. Its protein is CASSLARDRGPLEQYF.

The rearrangement uses TRBV7-9 and TRBJ2-5; D unclear. CDR3 size: 15 residues. V gave up 0 bases and J gave up 5 bases, with 13 bases separating them. Germline values: CDR1 SEHNR, CDR2 FQNEAQ (reference sequence). DNA for the CDR3: TGTGCCAGCAGCTTAGCGCAGGACCCCTGGGAGACCCAGTACTTC. As protein: CASSLAQDPWETQYF.

This clonotype turned up a few times. The rearrangement joins TRBV3-1 to TRBJ2-5; D might be TRBD2 (5 bases). CDR3 length: 14 residues. V was shortened by 4 bases and J by 2 bases, with 11 bases between the two germline ends. Germline V gene sequence: CDR1 LGHDT, CDR2 YNNKEL (reference sequence). As DNA, the CDR3 is TGTGCCAGCAGCCCGAGGACTGGTCAAGAGACCCAGTACTTC. Its protein product is CASSPRTGQETQYF.

The V gene is TRBV5-1, the J gene TRBJ1-5; TRBD1 matches at 7 bases. Germline V gene lookup returns CDR1 SGHRS and CDR2 YFSETQ. CDR3 length: 16 amino acids. Germline trimming cut 4 bases from V and 0 bases from J; bases unmatched to any gene: 7. The CDR3, as DNA: TGCGCCAGCAGCCGAGGACAGGATCATAGCAATCAGCCCCAGCATTTT. Protein sequence: CASSRGQDHSNQPQHF. The whole variable domain, filled in from reference TRBV5-1 and TRBJ1-5, reads KAGVTQTPRYLIKTRGQQVTLSCSPISGHRSVSWYQQTPGQGLQFLFEYFSETQRNKGNFPGRFSGRQFSNSRSEMNVSTLELGDSALYLCASSRGQDHSNQPQHFGDGTRLSIL.

V and J are TRBV7-6 and TRBJ1-1; D is undetermined. This CDR3 is 17 amino acids long. V gave up 1 base and J gave up 4 bases, with 19 bases separating them. The germline CDR1 and CDR2 sequences are SGHVS and FNYEAQ. This CDR3 is CASSLGPREGRPTEAFF. CDR3 nucleotides: TGTGCCAGCAGCTTAGGCCCACGGGAGGGTCGTCCCACTGAAGCTTTCTTT.

J is TRBJ1-6 and V is TRBV11-2; 10 bases fit TRBD1. Per the germline V gene, CDR1 is SGHAT and CDR2 is FQNNGV. The junction had 7 bases not matched to a gene; V was cut back by 5 bases and J by 3 bases. The CDR3 extends over 17 amino acids. Written as DNA, the CDR3 is TGTGCCAGCAGCCCCCGGACAGGGGGTTACTATAATTCACCCCTCCACTTT. Translated, it gives CASSPRTGGYYNSPLHF.

This clonotype is medium-sized within its sample. The chain combines TRBV7-2 with TRBJ1-1, with 7 positions matching TRBD1. Germline lookup yields CDR1 SGHTA and CDR2 FQGNSA. With V trimmed by 3 bases and J by 4 bases, 8 bases remained unmatched. This CDR3 has 15 residues. Here the CDR3 DNA reads TGTGCCAGCAGCTTGGGTCGGGACAGTCTCACTGAAGCTTTCTTT. It yields the protein CASSLGRDSLTEAFF.